The 4 T cell receptor beta chains listed next were all sequenced from one sample in a study of shared clonotypes between healthy human individuals. Assay used: immunoSEQ multiplex PCR; TCRdb lists only in-frame clones, some missing. Counted here are a few hundred thousand clones, about 69% occurring once; the ten biggest clones make up 11%. The sequenced material came from memory CD4+ T cells sorted from blood. Noted subset: CD45RA-negative fraction. Every receptor here comes from a young man in good health.

This chain joins TRBV7-2 and TRBJ2-3; 8 nucleotides match TRBD2. Germline V gene data show CDR1 as SGHTA and CDR2 as FQGNSA. The CDR3 is 16 amino acids. J was trimmed by 0 bases and V by 2 bases; bases with no gene match: 4. Written as DNA, the CDR3 is TGTGCCAGCAGCTTAAGACCGGGAGGGAGCACAGATACGCAGTATTTT. Amino acids: CASSLRPGGSTDTQYF. Together with reference TRBV7-2 and TRBJ2-3, the CDR3 gives the full variable domain: GAGVSQSPSNKVTEKGKDVELRCDPISGHTALYWYRQSLGQGLEFLIYFQGNSAPDKSGLPSDRFSAERTGGSVSTLTIQRTQQEDSAVYLCASSLRPGGSTDTQYFGPGTRLTVL.

This clone has only a few counts. The rearrangement uses TRBV20-1 and TRBJ1-2; D call uncertain. CDR1 is DFQATT, CDR2 SNEGSKA, per germline (reference sequence). Trimming left V 6 bases short and J 8 bases short, with 7 bases between. The CDR3 is made up of 9 amino acids. CDR3: CSAYTGYTF. CDR3 nucleotide sequence: TGCAGTGCCTACACGGGCTACACCTTC.

This chain connects TRBV28 to TRBJ1-3; D might be TRBD1 (5 bases). Between the trimmed V and J ends, which lost 6 bases and 3 bases, there was a span of 12 bases. The CDR3 has 14 amino acids. Germline loops: CDR1 MDHEN, CDR2 SYDVKM. The CDR3 region is CASRNPRGGNTIYF. The CDR3, as DNA: TGTGCCAGCAGGAACCCGAGGGGTGGAAACACCATATATTTT. Based on the CDR3 plus reference TRBV28 and TRBJ1-3, the full variable domain is DVKVTQSSRYLVKRTGEKVFLECVQDMDHENMFWYRQDPGLGLRLIYFSYDVKMKEKGDIPEGYSVSREKKERFSLILESASTNQTSMYLCASRNPRGGNTIYFGEGSWLTVV.

CDR3 sequence: CASRTLAGATGELFF. DNA of the CDR3: TGTGCCAGCAGGACACTAGCGGGAGCCACCGGGGAGCTGTTTTTT. The chain uses TRBV7-2 and TRBJ2-2; TRBD2 matches 11 bases. The ends lost 6 bases at V and 4 bases at J; junction bases unmatched: 4. Germline CDR1 is SGHTA and CDR2 is FQGNSA. The CDR3 has 15 amino acids.